The 26 T cell receptor beta chains listed next were all sequenced from one sample in a study of blood T cell repertoires in COVID-19. The data were produced by immunoSEQ multiplex PCR, yet TCRdb's version contains in-frame clones alone and is incomplete. The sample holds roughly 30,000 clones, 70% to 90% seen once. Specimen: peripheral blood. The receptors originated from a man aged 55 to 70 with COVID-19, enrolled during active disease.

The rearrangement uses TRBV11-3 and TRBJ2-2; D is possibly TRBD1 (6 bases). Trimming took off 5 bases at V and 0 bases at J, with 16 bases between the two ends. Germline values: CDR1 SGHNT, CDR2 YENEEA. This CDR3 has 17 amino acids. The CDR3 nucleotides read TGTGCCAGCAGCCCGCGCCGGGACACGGCGAACACCGGGGAGCTGTTTTTT. Encoded protein: CASSPRRDTANTGELFF.

CDR3 residues: CASSQDLQFYNEKLFF. CDR3 sequence (DNA): TGTGCCAGCAGCCAAGATCTTCAGTTTTATAATGAAAAACTGTTTTTT. The chain joins TRBV3-1 (or the pseudogene TRBV3-2) to TRBJ1-4; D remains unclear. CDR1 and CDR2 from the germline V gene are LGHDT and YNNKEL (reference sequence). The CDR3 covers 16 residues. Trimming took 0 bases from V and 4 from J, leaving 12 bases between them.

The CDR3 region has the DNA TGTGCCTGGAGTGTACCTCACAGGGCGAGTACTGAAGCTTTCTTT. Residues: CAWSVPHRASTEAFF. The rearrangement uses TRBV30 and TRBJ1-1; D is perhaps TRBD1 (6 bases). Deletions cut 0 bases from V and 5 bases from J, with 16 bases between. The CDR3 has 15 residues. CDR1 and CDR2 from the germline V gene are GTSNPN and SVGIG (reference sequence).

The chain carries TRBV10-3 and TRBJ2-2, with TRBD1 as a possible D gene (6 bases). The germline gives CDR1 ENHRY, CDR2 SYGVKD. The CDR3 consists of 14 residues. Trimming took 6 bases from V and 2 from J, leaving 10 bases between them. CDR3 loop: CAIRPGANTGELFF. The CDR3 DNA reads TGTGCCATCAGGCCAGGGGCCAACACCGGGGAGCTGTTTTTT.

V is TRBV19 and J is TRBJ2-3; 12 bases match TRBD2. From germline, CDR1 is LNHDA and CDR2 SQIVND (reference sequence). The CDR3 has 15 residues. V lost 6 bases, J lost 3 bases, and 4 bases stayed unmatched. The CDR3 DNA reads TGTGCCAGTAGCCCGACTAGCGGGAGAACAGATACGCAGTATTTT. Translating it yields CASSPTSGRTDTQYF.

The rearrangement links TRBV5-6 to TRBJ2-3; 12 bases map to TRBD2. V lost 4 bases to trimming and J lost 1 base; unmatched junction nucleotides: 1. This CDR3 has 15 amino acids. Germline values: CDR1 SGHDT, CDR2 YYEEEE. The CDR3 loop reads CASSRTSGGTDTQYF. The CDR3 DNA follows: TGTGCCAGCAGCAGGACTAGCGGGGGCACAGATACGCAGTATTTT. The whole variable domain, filled in from reference TRBV5-6 and TRBJ2-3, reads DAGVTQSPTHLIKTRGQQVTLRCSPKSGHDTVSWYQQALGQGPQFIFQYYEEEERQRGNFPDRFSGHQFPNYSSELNVNALLLGDSALYLCASSRTSGGTDTQYFGPGTRLTVL.

This sequence joins TRBV19 and TRBJ2-2; possibly TRBD2 for D (6 bases). Germline CDR1 reads LNHDA; CDR2 reads SQIVND (reference sequence). The CDR3 extends over 18 amino acids. Trimming took off 7 bases at V and 6 bases at J, with 27 bases between the two ends. The CDR3 DNA follows: TGTGCCAGTATCCAAGTTGGAGGGGCGGGAAGAAGGGCCGGGGAGCTGTTTTTT. Translated: CASIQVGGAGRRAGELFF.

J is TRBJ1-4 and V is TRBV28, with no clear D. The CDR3 totals 13 residues. The V and J ends lost 10 bases and 4 bases respectively, with 13 bases between them. From germline, CDR1 is MDHEN and CDR2 SYDVKM. The CDR3 sequence: CATTRNLNEKLFF. CDR3 bases: TGTGCCACTACCAGGAACCTTAATGAAAAACTGTTTTTT.

The V call is TRBV6-1, the J call TRBJ1-1; 11 positions match TRBD1. The J segment lost 5 bases and the V segment lost 6 bases, leaving 11 bases of the junction unmatched. Germline assignment: CDR1 MNHNS and CDR2 SASEGT. CDR3 size: 16 residues. DNA of the CDR3: TGTGCCAGCAGCGAATGGGTCGGGACAGGGGGTACTGAAGCTTTCTTT. Encoded protein: CASSEWVGTGGTEAFF.

V usage is TRBV28 and J usage is TRBJ1-4, with 7 bases identical to TRBD1. Germline values: CDR1 MDHEN, CDR2 SYDVKM. The trim removed 7 bases at V and 8 bases at J, leaving 7 bases unmatched. This CDR3 region has 13 residues. CDR3 sequence reads: CASTTGQKEKLFF. CDR3 in DNA: TGTGCCAGCACGACAGGGCAGAAGGAAAAACTGTTTTTT.

The J gene is TRBJ2-5, the V gene TRBV29-1, with 7 positions matching TRBD1. J gave up 1 base and V 3 bases, and 5 bases lay outside the gene matches. This CDR3 region has 14 residues. CDR1 SQVTM and CDR2 ANQGSEA come from the germline V gene. The CDR3 nucleotides read TGCAGCGTTGACCCCGCAGGGGGCCAAGAGACCCAGTACTTC. It is translated as CSVDPAGGQETQYF.

The chain employs TRBV4-3 and TRBJ1-5, with unresolved D. V was cut by 1 base and J by 7 bases, with 8 bases left in between. This CDR3 is built from 13 residues. Germline V lookup: CDR1 LGHNA, CDR2 YSLEER. The CDR3 nucleotides are TGCGCCAGCAGCCAAGGTCGTTTCCAGCCCCAGCATTTT. This translates into CASSQGRFQPQHF.

The chain joins TRBV5-1 to TRBJ1-2; D is undetermined. Between the trimmed V and J ends, which lost 4 bases and 5 bases, there was a span of 15 bases. CDR1 and CDR2 (germline): SGHRS, YFSETQ. The CDR3 length is 14 residues. The CDR3 DNA follows: TGCGCCAGCAGCACCGGGGTCCGGAGTTATGGCTACACCTTC. Amino acids: CASSTGVRSYGYTF.

The chain combines TRBV5-1 with TRBJ2-7; D is undetermined. The CDR3 length is 15 residues. Germline values: CDR1 SGHRS, CDR2 YFSETQ. The V gene lost 0 bases and the J gene lost 2 bases, with 12 bases spanning the gap. Here the CDR3 DNA reads TGCGCCAGCAGCTTGGGAGGAGCGCCCGCCTACGAGCAGTACTTC. Its translation is CASSLGGAPAYEQYF.

This sequence joins TRBV5-5 and TRBJ2-5; TRBD2 aligns across 14 bases. V lost 4 bases and J lost 5; bases outside the gene matches: 7. The germline V gene encodes CDR1 SGHKS and CDR2 YYEKEE (reference sequence). There are 16 residues in the CDR3. The DNA of the CDR3 is TGTGCCAGCAGCGCCGGGACTAGCGGGAGAGGCGAGACCCAGTACTTC. Protein product: CASSAGTSGRGETQYF.

The chain is built from TRBV12-3 or TRBV12-4 and TRBJ1-4, with a tentative D call TRBD1 (5 bases). This CDR3 has 13 amino acids. Trimming shortened V by 9 bases and J by 4 bases, and 12 bases separated the two germline ends. CDR3 protein: CASRQGRNEKLFF. In DNA, the CDR3 is TGTGCCAGTAGGCAGGGCCGTAATGAAAAACTGTTTTTT.

This chain uses TRBV11-2 with TRBJ1-6; 9 nucleotides agree with TRBD1. CDR3 length: 15 residues. V was clipped by 4 bases and J by 10 bases; unmatched bases: 8. Germline V gene sequence: CDR1 SGHAT, CDR2 FQNNGV. The CDR3 region is CASSSRQGVGSPLHF. CDR3 sequence (DNA): TGTGCCAGCAGCTCTCGACAGGGGGTTGGGTCACCCCTCCACTTT.

This clone was counted once. J is TRBJ1-4 and V is TRBV7-9; D unresolved. The CDR3 totals 15 residues. V was shortened by 0 bases and J by 0 bases, with 5 bases between the two germline ends. In germline, CDR1 is SEHNR, CDR2 FQNEAQ (reference sequence). The chain's CDR3 is CASSLATATNEKLFF. CDR3 in DNA: TGTGCCAGCAGCTTAGCAACGGCAACTAATGAAAAACTGTTTTTT.

The V and J genes are TRBV5-1 and TRBJ2-2; 10 bases align to TRBD2. J gave up 7 bases and V 1 base, and 7 bases lay outside the gene matches. The CDR3 is made up of 16 amino acids. In germline, CDR1 is SGHRS, CDR2 YFSETQ. The DNA for the CDR3 is TGCGCCAGCAGCTTGAGGCTAGCGGGAGCGAGCGGGGAGCTGTTTTTT. Translation gives CASSLRLAGASGELFF.

The gene calls are TRBV6-5 and TRBJ2-3; TRBD2 agrees at 7 bases. The trim removed 0 bases at V and 10 bases at J, leaving 13 bases unmatched. There are 16 residues in the CDR3. Germline V gene sequence: CDR1 MNHEY, CDR2 SVGAGI. The CDR3 protein is CASSYSLWRGKEAQYF. The CDR3 bases are TGTGCCAGCAGTTACTCGTTATGGCGGGGGAAGGAGGCGCAGTATTTT.

V gene TRBV3-1 (or the pseudogene TRBV3-2) combines with J gene TRBJ2-1, with D possibly matching TRBD1 (6 bases). Trimming took off 1 base at V and 9 bases at J, with 13 bases between the two ends. The CDR3 extends over 14 amino acids. Germline CDR1 is LGHDT and CDR2 is YNNKEL (reference sequence). The CDR3 DNA follows: TGTGCCAGCAGCCAAGTACAGGGAAGGGGTGAGCAGTTCTTC. Protein: CASSQVQGRGEQFF.

The chain links TRBV30 to TRBJ1-4; D gene uncertain. This CDR3 has 14 amino acids. The germline V and J ends were trimmed by 4 bases and 4 bases, with 13 bases remaining between them. Germline V gene lookup returns CDR1 GTSNPN and CDR2 SVGIG (reference sequence). The CDR3 here is CAWTPDTDNEKLFF. For the CDR3, the DNA is TGTGCCTGGACCCCTGACACCGATAATGAAAAACTGTTTTTT.

The genes are TRBV27 and TRBJ1-6; 9 bases match TRBD1. The V gene's germline CDR1 is MNHEY and CDR2 SMNVEV (reference sequence). Trimming at V came to 8 bases and at J to 10 bases, leaving 9 bases not matched to a gene. The CDR3 extends over 14 amino acids. CDR3 nucleotide sequence: TGTGCCAGCGGTCTACCGGGACAGGGATCACCCCTCCACTTT. Its translation: CASGLPGQGSPLHF.

This rearrangement joins TRBV5-1 to TRBJ1-6, with D tentatively TRBD1 (5 bases). V lost 4 bases and J 8 bases, leaving 19 bases between the germline ends. The germline CDR1 and CDR2 sequences are SGHRS and YFSETQ. CDR3 length: 16 amino acids. The CDR3 loop reads CASSPYAGGTDSPLHF. CDR3 sequence (DNA): TGCGCCAGCAGCCCGTATGCCGGGGGAACAGATTCACCCCTCCACTTT.

The chain employs TRBV10-3 and TRBJ1-4; D uncertain. From germline, CDR1 is ENHRY and CDR2 SYGVKD. V gave up 3 bases and J gave up 4 bases, with 9 bases separating them. The CDR3 loop spans 14 amino acids. The CDR3, as DNA: TGTGCCATCAGTGATGGTACAGATAATGAAAAACTGTTTTTT. Its protein product is CAISDGTDNEKLFF.

The V and J genes are TRBV30 and TRBJ1-5; D remains unclear. Germline CDR1 is GTSNPN and CDR2 is SVGIG (reference sequence). The CDR3 loop spans 15 amino acids. V was cut by 1 base and J by 4 bases, with 14 bases left in between. Written as DNA, the CDR3 is TGTGCCTGGAGTGGAGGGATGCGAGCAAATCAGCCCCAGCATTTT. This sequence encodes CAWSGGMRANQPQHF. Full variable domain (missing parts from reference TRBV30 and TRBJ1-5): SQTIHQWPATLVQPVGSPLSLECTVEGTSNPNLYWYRQAAGRGLQLLFYSVGIGQISSEVPQNLSASRPQDRQFILSSKKLLLSDSGFYLCAWSGGMRANQPQHFGDGTRLSIL.